This T cell receptor beta chain is from a study of shared clonotypes between healthy human individuals. Findings of the study overall: What limited the represented genetic and exposure-history diversity was the small number of donors. Clonotype sharing among donors was expected to depend on sequencing depth.

Unsorted PBMC DNA sequencing spanned ten immunoSEQ deep assay plates. Here immunoSEQ multiplex PCR was the method, and the copy in TCRdb shows in-frame clones only, minus some. The data contain roughly 500,000 clones, roughly 80% of them singletons. Between the trimmed V and J ends, which lost 0 bases and 5 bases, there was a span of 16 bases. Germline loops: CDR1 MGHDK, CDR2 SYGVNS. This CDR3 has 16 residues. Remarks on this clone: Its cognate antigen is unknown.

This sequence originates from a woman between 40 and 50 years old in good health. Some clones in this sample may be carry-over from other donors' samples. The specimen sequenced was PBMCs. The V call is TRBV25-1, the J call TRBJ2-5, with a possible D match to TRBD1 (6 bases). The CDR3 region has the DNA TGTGCCAGCAGTGAATATAATAACAGGGCGGTGGAGACCCAGTACTTC. Translation gives CASSEYNNRAVETQYF.